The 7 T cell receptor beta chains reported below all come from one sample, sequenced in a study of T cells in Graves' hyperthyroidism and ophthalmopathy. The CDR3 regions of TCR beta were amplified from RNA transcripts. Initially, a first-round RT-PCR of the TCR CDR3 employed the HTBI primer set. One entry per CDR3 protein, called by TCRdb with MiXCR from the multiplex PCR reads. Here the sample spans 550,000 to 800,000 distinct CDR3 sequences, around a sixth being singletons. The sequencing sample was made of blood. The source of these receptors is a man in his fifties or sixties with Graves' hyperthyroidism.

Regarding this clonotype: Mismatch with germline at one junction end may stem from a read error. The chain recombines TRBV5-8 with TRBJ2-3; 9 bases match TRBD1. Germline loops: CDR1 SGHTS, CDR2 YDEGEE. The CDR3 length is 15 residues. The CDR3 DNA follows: TGTACCAGCAGCTCCCGGACAGGGGGCACAGATACGCAGTATTTT. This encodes CTSSSRTGGTDTQYF.

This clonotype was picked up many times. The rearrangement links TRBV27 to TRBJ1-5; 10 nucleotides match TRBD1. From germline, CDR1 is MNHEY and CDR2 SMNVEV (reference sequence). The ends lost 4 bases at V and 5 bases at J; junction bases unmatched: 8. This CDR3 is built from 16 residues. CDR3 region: CASSSTGTGEDQPQHF. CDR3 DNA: TGTGCCAGCAGTTCTACGGGGACAGGGGAGGATCAGCCCCAGCATTTT.

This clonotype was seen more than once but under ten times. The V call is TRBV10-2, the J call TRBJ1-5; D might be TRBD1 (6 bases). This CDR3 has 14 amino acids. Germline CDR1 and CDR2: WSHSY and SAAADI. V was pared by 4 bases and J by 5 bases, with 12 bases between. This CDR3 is CASSVTGLDQPQHF. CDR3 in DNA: TGCGCCAGCAGTGTTACAGGGCTCGATCAGCCCCAGCATTTT.

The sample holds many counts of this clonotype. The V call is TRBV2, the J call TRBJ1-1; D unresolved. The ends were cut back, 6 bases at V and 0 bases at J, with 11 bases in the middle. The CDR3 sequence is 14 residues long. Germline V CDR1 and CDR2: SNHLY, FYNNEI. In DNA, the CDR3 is TGTGCCAGCAGGGTCGACATCCTGAACACTGAAGCTTTCTTT. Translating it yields CASRVDILNTEAFF.

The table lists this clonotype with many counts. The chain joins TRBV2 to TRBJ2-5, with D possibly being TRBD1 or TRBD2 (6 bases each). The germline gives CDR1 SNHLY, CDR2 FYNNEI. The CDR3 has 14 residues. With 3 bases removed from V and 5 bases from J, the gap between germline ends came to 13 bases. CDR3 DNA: TGTGCCAGCAGTGATCGCTCGGGGGCGGAGACCCAGTACTTC. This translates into CASSDRSGAETQYF.

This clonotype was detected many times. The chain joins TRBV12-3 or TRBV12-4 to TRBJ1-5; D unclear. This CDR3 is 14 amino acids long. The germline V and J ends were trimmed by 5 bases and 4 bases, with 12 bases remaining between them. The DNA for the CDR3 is TGTGCCAGCAGTATTGCGGCCGAGAATCAGCCCCAGCATTTT. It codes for CASSIAAENQPQHF.

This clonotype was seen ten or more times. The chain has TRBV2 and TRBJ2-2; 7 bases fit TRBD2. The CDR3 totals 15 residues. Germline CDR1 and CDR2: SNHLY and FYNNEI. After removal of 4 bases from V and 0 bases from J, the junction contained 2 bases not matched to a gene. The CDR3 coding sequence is TGTGCCAGCAGTGCTCTAGCGGCGAACACCGGGGAGCTGTTTTTT. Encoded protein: CASSALAANTGELFF.